Each of the 18 T cell receptor beta chains below was sequenced from the same sample in a study of blood T cells in healthy people across ages. Combining a sample-barcoded 5' primer with a J-beta primer mix, a second PCR ran for roughly 7 to 12 cycles. From the 5' RACE reads, TCRdb called clonotypes with MiXCR, one entry per CDR3 protein. The profile covers about 1.4 million distinct CDR3 sequences, with 55% to 75% appearing a single time and 5.5% to 8% taken by the ten largest. The sequenced sample was blood. The receptors stem from a man aged 18 to 35 in good health.

The chain links TRBV27 to TRBJ1-1; D remains unclear. V was shortened by 5 bases and J by 4 bases, with 17 bases between the two germline ends. The CDR3 spans 15 residues. Germline V gene sequence: CDR1 MNHEY, CDR2 SMNVEV (reference sequence). As DNA, the CDR3 is TGTGCCAGCAGTCCCCTGGGCCAGAGTGGCACTGAAGCTTTCTTT. This translates into CASSPLGQSGTEAFF.

The rearrangement uses TRBV20-1 and TRBJ2-3, with TRBD1 matching over 7 bases. Looked up from germline, CDR1 is DFQATT and CDR2 is SNEGSKA (reference sequence). CDR3 size: 13 residues. Trimming removed 6 bases from V and 9 bases from J; junction bases left unmatched: 12. CDR3 sequence (DNA): TGCAGTGCCCAGACAGGGCCCACATGGACGCAGTATTTT. Translating gives CSAQTGPTWTQYF.

The chain has TRBV18 and TRBJ2-5, with a tentative D call TRBD2 (6 bases). Germline V gene lookup returns CDR1 KGHSH and CDR2 LQKENI. CDR3 size: 15 residues. Trimming cost V 3 bases and J 2 bases, with 13 bases left between them. Here the CDR3 reads CASSPLPGEQETQYF. The CDR3 nucleotides are TGTGCCAGCTCACCTCTCCCGGGAGAGCAAGAGACCCAGTACTTC.

This chain links TRBV29-1 with TRBJ1-1, with 7 bases that match TRBD1. The junction had 10 bases not matched to a gene; V was cut back by 4 bases and J by 5 bases. Germline V gene data show CDR1 as SQVTM and CDR2 as ANQGSEA. The CDR3 covers 14 residues. The CDR3 loop is CSVGYRGESTEAFF. The CDR3 DNA is TGCAGCGTTGGGTACAGGGGAGAGAGTACTGAAGCTTTCTTT.

This clonotype was recorded a few times. The V call is TRBV10-3, the J call TRBJ2-6; possible D gene TRBD2, 5 bases. The CDR3 sequence is 16 residues long. Trimming cost V 2 bases and J 4 bases, with 12 bases left between them. CDR1 and CDR2 from the germline V gene are ENHRY and SYGVKD. The CDR3 coding sequence is TGTGCCATCAGTGAGCCGAGTGGGAGCGGGGCCAACGTCCTGACTTTC. Protein sequence: CAISEPSGSGANVLTF.

The V call is TRBV2, the J call TRBJ2-2; D is ambiguous. Germline CDR1 SNHLY, CDR2 FYNNEI. The CDR3 length is 16 residues. Between the trimmed V and J ends, which lost 2 bases and 3 bases, there was a span of 13 bases. The CDR3 here is CASSEIPASDTGELFF. CDR3 coding DNA: TGTGCCAGCAGTGAAATTCCCGCTTCGGACACCGGGGAGCTGTTTTTT.

The sample holds a few counts of this clonotype. CDR3 bases: TGTGCCAGCAGTTATATATCCTCCGGGGGGCCCGCCAAAAACATTCAGTACTTC. Protein sequence: CASSYISSGGPAKNIQYF. This chain links TRBV27 with TRBJ2-4; D is possibly TRBD2 (7 bases). This CDR3 is 18 amino acids long. V was clipped by 4 bases and J by 1 base, with 20 bases between them. CDR1 is MNHEY and CDR2 is SMNVEV in the germline V gene (reference sequence).

The chain employs TRBV5-6 and TRBJ1-1; the D gene is possibly TRBD1 (6 bases). The CDR3 contains 16 residues. The V and J ends lost 4 bases and 5 bases respectively, with 21 bases between them. The germline gives CDR1 SGHDT, CDR2 YYEEEE. This chain's CDR3 is CASSTRRDNMGTEAFF. CDR3 sequence (DNA): TGTGCCAGCAGCACGCGTCGGGACAACATGGGGACTGAAGCTTTCTTT. Together with reference TRBV5-6 and TRBJ1-1, the CDR3 gives the full variable domain: DAGVTQSPTHLIKTRGQQVTLRCSPKSGHDTVSWYQQALGQGPQFIFQYYEEEERQRGNFPDRFSGHQFPNYSSELNVNALLLGDSALYLCASSTRRDNMGTEAFFGQGTRLTVV.

The chain has TRBV3-1 and TRBJ2-1; D is ambiguous. The CDR3 covers 18 residues. The germline gives CDR1 LGHDT, CDR2 YNNKEL (reference sequence). Trimming left V 3 bases short and J 0 bases short, with 18 bases between. CDR3: CASSHHRWPGSSYNEQFF. In nucleotides, the CDR3 is TGTGCCAGCAGCCATCACCGCTGGCCAGGAAGCTCCTACAATGAGCAGTTCTTC.

This clonotype was detected a few times. The chain is built from TRBV29-1 and TRBJ2-7; TRBD2 is a possible D gene (6 bases). This CDR3 is built from 12 residues. Trimming removed 6 bases from V and 0 bases from J, with 9 bases in between. Per the germline V gene, CDR1 is SQVTM and CDR2 is ANQGSEA. Written as DNA, the CDR3 is TGCAGCGTCCGGGGACTCTCCTACGAGCAGTACTTC. Residues: CSVRGLSYEQYF.

This chain links TRBV2 with TRBJ2-1; TRBD1 might be the D (5 bases). The V gene's germline CDR1 is SNHLY and CDR2 FYNNEI. There are 12 residues in the CDR3. V was cut by 5 bases and J by 8 bases, with 10 bases left in between. The CDR3 coding sequence is TGTGCCAGCAGTACCAGGGATTATGAGCAGTTCTTC. Amino acid sequence: CASSTRDYEQFF.

V is TRBV27 and J is TRBJ2-6; tentatively, D is TRBD2 (5 bases). The CDR3 loop spans 16 amino acids. V lost 0 bases to trimming and J lost 2 bases, with 8 bases between them. Germline-derived CDR1 and CDR2 are MNHEY and SMNVEV (reference sequence). CDR3 protein: CASSLSVRAGANVLTF. Written as DNA, the CDR3 is TGTGCCAGCAGTTTATCCGTGAGGGCTGGGGCCAACGTCCTGACTTTC.

This sequence joins TRBV6-5 and TRBJ2-5; TRBD2 is a possible D gene (7 bases). The CDR3 has 15 residues. Deletions cut 0 bases from V and 1 base from J, with 9 bases between. Germline V gives CDR1 MNHEY, CDR2 SVGAGI. The CDR3 nucleotides are TGTGCCAGCAGTTACTCGAGGGGGGGCCAAGAGACCCAGTACTTC. As protein: CASSYSRGGQETQYF.

The genes are TRBV3-1 and TRBJ2-3; 11 bases are shared with TRBD2. The J segment lost 9 bases and the V segment lost 6 bases, leaving 11 bases of the junction unmatched. CDR1 is LGHDT and CDR2 is YNNKEL in the germline V gene (reference sequence). The CDR3 extends over 15 amino acids. The CDR3 here is CASRHLAGGSGTQYF. Here the CDR3 DNA reads TGTGCCAGCAGACATCTAGCGGGGGGATCTGGAACGCAGTATTTT.

This clonotype was seen a handful of times. The chain combines TRBV18 with TRBJ1-5; TRBD1 matches 8 bases. There are 14 residues in the CDR3. CDR1 is KGHSH, CDR2 LQKENI, per germline. After removal of 3 bases from V and 4 bases from J, the junction contained 2 bases not matched to a gene. CDR3 sequence reads: CASSPGQANQPQHF. For the CDR3, the DNA is TGTGCCAGCTCACCGGGACAGGCGAATCAGCCCCAGCATTTT.

For the CDR3, the DNA is TGCAGCGTTCGCGGACTAGCGGGAGCATACGAGCAGTACTTC. Translated, it gives CSVRGLAGAYEQYF. The genes are TRBV29-1 and TRBJ2-7; TRBD2 aligns across 13 bases. V shed 5 bases and J 4 bases; nucleotides not matched to a gene: 5. The CDR3 contains 14 residues. Germline V gene lookup returns CDR1 SQVTM and CDR2 ANQGSEA.

A few counts support this clonotype. The chain has TRBV5-1 and TRBJ2-7, with D unclear. This CDR3 comprises 15 residues. V gave up 5 bases and J gave up 2 bases, with 17 bases separating them. Germline lookup yields CDR1 SGHRS and CDR2 YFSETQ. The CDR3 DNA reads TGCGCCAGCAGTCCTGAAGCTCCGGCAACCTACGAGCAGTACTTC. It translates to CASSPEAPATYEQYF.

The rearrangement uses TRBV4-3 and TRBJ1-5; D gene unclear. Trimming cost V 1 base and J 7 bases, with 5 bases left between them. The CDR3 covers 12 residues. Germline lookup yields CDR1 LGHNA and CDR2 YSLEER. The CDR3 loop is CASSQVRQPQHF. CDR3 DNA sequence: TGCGCCAGCAGCCAAGTCCGACAGCCCCAGCATTTT.